This is a list of T cell receptor beta chains from one sample in a study of CD8+ T cells in alopecia areata. The method was immunoSEQ multiplex PCR; TCRdb's version includes in-frame clones alone and lacks a portion of them. The sample lists 110,000 to 150,000 clones; 45% to 65% were seen once. The sequencing used CD8+ T cells sorted from blood, collected at week 4, from a patient treated with tofacitinib. All receptors come from a human donor with alopecia areata. Both conserved end residues are part of each CDR3. Fields, in order: J gene, V gene, D gene, clone size, CDR3 DNA, CDR3 protein. The D gene is left open where the match is weak. Size tells how often a clone was seen (once, few, many) or the class of an expanded clone, and some rows leave it out.

j_gene: TRBJ2-7
v_gene: TRBV4-1
d_gene: .
abundance: few
CDR3nt: TGCGCCAGCAGCCAAGGCCCGTTCTCCTACGAGCAGTACTTC
CDR3aa: CASSQGPFSYEQYF

j_gene: TRBJ2-1
v_gene: TRBV27
d_gene: .
abundance: .
CDR3nt: TGTGCCAGCAGTTTAGGGGCCAAAAATCGGGGTGAGCAGTTCTTC
CDR3aa: CASSLGAKNRGEQFF

j_gene: TRBJ1-2
v_gene: TRBV11-2
d_gene: .
abundance: .
CDR3nt: TGTGCCAGCAGCCCCGATCCCCCGGGGGGCTACACCTTC
CDR3aa: CASSPDPPGGYTF

j_gene: TRBJ2-7
v_gene: TRBV27
d_gene: .
abundance: .
CDR3nt: TGTGCCAGCAGTTTATCAGTGGGCTACGAGCAGTACTTC
CDR3aa: CASSLSVGYEQYF

j_gene: TRBJ1-5
v_gene: TRBV27
d_gene: .
abundance: .
CDR3nt: TGTGCCAGCAGTTTAAGACAGGGCAATCAGCCCCAGCATTTT
CDR3aa: CASSLRQGNQPQHF

j_gene: TRBJ2-7
v_gene: TRBV13
d_gene: TRBD1
abundance: few
CDR3nt: TGTGCCAGCAGCCCGGGACAGGGTTACGAGCAGTACTTC
CDR3aa: CASSPGQGYEQYF

j_gene: TRBJ2-2
v_gene: TRBV6-5
d_gene: .
abundance: .
CDR3nt: TGTGCCAGCAGCCCAAACACCGGGGAGCTGTTTTTT
CDR3aa: CASSPNTGELFF

j_gene: TRBJ2-5
v_gene: TRBV6-5
d_gene: .
abundance: .
CDR3nt: TGTGCCAGCAGTTTGGACAGCCGGGCCCAGTACTTC
CDR3aa: CASSLDSRAQYF

j_gene: TRBJ1-6
v_gene: TRBV6-5
d_gene: .
abundance: .
CDR3nt: TGTGCCAGCAGTTCGACTCGTTCACCCCTCCACTTT
CDR3aa: CASSSTRSPLHF

j_gene: TRBJ2-7
v_gene: TRBV15
d_gene: TRBD1
abundance: .
CDR3nt: TGTGCCACCAGCAGGGTGGGACAGGCCGGATTCGAGCAGTACTTC
CDR3aa: CATSRVGQAGFEQYF

j_gene: TRBJ2-7
v_gene: TRBV6-5
d_gene: .
abundance: .
CDR3nt: TGTGCCAGCAGTTACCACGAGCAGTACTTC
CDR3aa: CASSYHEQYF

j_gene: TRBJ2-7
v_gene: TRBV18
d_gene: TRBD1
abundance: .
CDR3nt: TGTGCCAGCTCACCTCAGGGACAGTCGTCCTACGAGCAGTACTTC
CDR3aa: CASSPQGQSSYEQYF

j_gene: TRBJ2-7
v_gene: TRBV2
d_gene: .
abundance: .
CDR3nt: TGTGCCAGCAGTGGGTCGGGGTCCTACGAGCAGTACTTC
CDR3aa: CASSGSGSYEQYF

j_gene: TRBJ2-3
v_gene: TRBV7-2
d_gene: .
abundance: .
CDR3nt: TGTGCCAGCAGCTCCCGCGGGGCCTCCACAGATACGCAGTATTTT
CDR3aa: CASSSRGASTDTQYF

j_gene: TRBJ2-5
v_gene: TRBV13
d_gene: TRBD1
abundance: .
CDR3nt: TGTGCCAGCAGCTATACCGGGACAGGGGGCGCAGAGACCCAGTACTTC
CDR3aa: CASSYTGTGGAETQYF

j_gene: TRBJ2-1
v_gene: TRBV29-1
d_gene: .
abundance: .
CDR3nt: TGCAGCGTCGTTCGGTACGGGGAGGATGAGCAGTTCTTC
CDR3aa: CSVVRYGEDEQFF

j_gene: TRBJ1-5
v_gene: TRBV12-5
d_gene: .
abundance: few
CDR3nt: TGTGCTAGTGGTTTCGGTCAGCCCCAGCATTTT
CDR3aa: CASGFGQPQHF

j_gene: TRBJ2-1
v_gene: TRBV7-8
d_gene: .
abundance: .
CDR3nt: TGTGCCAGCAGCCTACCTGCCGGGGGTTTCAATGAGCAGTTCTTC
CDR3aa: CASSLPAGGFNEQFF

j_gene: TRBJ2-2
v_gene: TRBV15
d_gene: TRBD1
abundance: .
CDR3nt: TGTGCCACCAGCAGACTCAAGACAGGGACCGGGGAGCTGTTTTTT
CDR3aa: CATSRLKTGTGELFF

j_gene: TRBJ1-5
v_gene: TRBV5-6
d_gene: .
abundance: .
CDR3nt: TGTGCCAGCAGCTTTGGAGCCGCGGAGCGTCAGCCCCAGCATTTT
CDR3aa: CASSFGAAERQPQHF

j_gene: TRBJ1-5
v_gene: TRBV30
d_gene: .
abundance: .
CDR3nt: TGTGCCTGGAGTGGGGAGGAAAGCAATCAGCCCCAGCATTTT
CDR3aa: CAWSGEESNQPQHF

j_gene: TRBJ2-7
v_gene: TRBV7-9
d_gene: TRBD1
abundance: .
CDR3nt: TGTGCCAGCAGCTTGGACAGGGTGTTACCCTACGAGCAGTACTTC
CDR3aa: CASSLDRVLPYEQYF